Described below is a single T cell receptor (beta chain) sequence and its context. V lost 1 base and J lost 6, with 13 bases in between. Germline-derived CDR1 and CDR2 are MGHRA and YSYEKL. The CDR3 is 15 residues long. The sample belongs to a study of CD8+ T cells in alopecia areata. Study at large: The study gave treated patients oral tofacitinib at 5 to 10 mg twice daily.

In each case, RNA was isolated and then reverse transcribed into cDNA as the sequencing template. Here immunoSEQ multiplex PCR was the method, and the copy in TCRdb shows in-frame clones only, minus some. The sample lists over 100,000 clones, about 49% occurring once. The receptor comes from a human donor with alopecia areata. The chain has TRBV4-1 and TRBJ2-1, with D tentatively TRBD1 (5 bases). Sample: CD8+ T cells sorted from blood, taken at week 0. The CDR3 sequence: CASSQVAQGSNEQFF. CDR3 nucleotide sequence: TGCGCCAGCAGCCAAGTAGCTCAGGGAAGCAATGAGCAGTTCTTC.